Described below is a single T cell receptor (beta chain) sequence and its context. The sample originates from a study of T cells in Graves' hyperthyroidism and ophthalmopathy. Amplified TCR beta CDR3 regions came from RNA transcripts. A set of HTBI primers served as the primers for a first-round RT-PCR of the TCR CDR3. TCRdb redid the calling of the multiplex PCR reads with MiXCR, one entry per CDR3 protein. The profile shows about 290,000 distinct CDR3 sequences, around a sixth of them singletons. In germline, CDR1 is GTSNPN, CDR2 SVGIG (reference sequence). V dropped 0 bases and J dropped 2; count of bases not matched to a gene: 4. The CDR3 length is 15 residues.

J is TRBJ2-3 and V is TRBV30; 8 bases map to TRBD2. The specimen was blood. The receptor was derived from a man aged 30-40 years with Graves' hyperthyroidism. The CDR3 loop reads CAWSVGSGTTDTQYF. CDR3 nucleotides: TGTGCCTGGAGTGTTGGTAGCGGGACCACAGATACGCAGTATTTT.